The 15 T cell receptor beta chains reported below all come from one sample, sequenced in a study of blood T cell repertoires in COVID-19. Repertoires were generated with immunoSEQ multiplex PCR, while TCRdb's copy carries only in-frame clones and drops some. Of 180,000 or so clones listed, more than 70% are singletons. Sequenced: PBMCs or T cells enriched from blood (not recorded which). Receptors originate from a man aged 35 to 55 who had recovered from COVID-19.

The chain is built from TRBV27 and TRBJ1-2, with D possibly being TRBD1 (5 bases). This CDR3 contains 14 residues. Trimming pared 5 bases from V and 7 bases from J, leaving 17 bases between. Germline V gives CDR1 MNHEY, CDR2 SMNVEV (reference sequence). The CDR3 DNA sequence: TGTGCCAGCAGTCGATGGCAGGGTGAATCTGGCTACACCTTC. Its protein is CASSRWQGESGYTF.

The chain has TRBV5-1 and TRBJ1-4; D ambiguous. The germline gives CDR1 SGHRS, CDR2 YFSETQ. V shed 0 bases and J shed 8 bases, with 14 bases lying between them. CDR3 length equals 15 residues. The CDR3 nucleotides are TGCGCCAGCAGCTTGGGGCGGATTCGTGACGAAAAACTGTTTTTT. It specifies CASSLGRIRDEKLFF.

The V and J genes are TRBV6-5 and TRBJ1-2; D is uncertain. In germline, CDR1 is MNHEY, CDR2 SVGAGI. The CDR3 has 13 residues. Trimming shortened V by 7 bases and J by 2 bases, and 11 bases separated the two germline ends. The DNA of the CDR3 is TGTGCCAGCACCCGAAGGGAGAACTATGGCTACACCTTC. Its translation is CASTRRENYGYTF.

The genes are TRBV6-5 and TRBJ1-1; D gene ambiguous. Germline values: CDR1 MNHEY, CDR2 SVGAGI. The CDR3 length is 13 residues. The V gene lost 7 bases and the J gene lost 5 bases, with 14 bases spanning the gap. Written as DNA, the CDR3 is TGTGCCAGCATCACCCCGGGAGGGACTGAAGCTTTCTTT. This sequence encodes CASITPGGTEAFF.

The chain recombines TRBV7-9 with TRBJ2-3; perhaps TRBD2 as D (6 bases). Germline lookup yields CDR1 SEHNR and CDR2 FQNEAQ (reference sequence). V lost 4 bases, J lost 5 bases, and 16 bases lay in between. There are 15 residues in the CDR3. The CDR3 protein is CASSSGLTYGDTQYF. DNA of the CDR3: TGTGCCAGCAGCTCTGGACTAACTTATGGAGATACGCAGTATTTT.

This clone turned up a few times. The chain links TRBV2 to TRBJ2-7; 7 nucleotides match TRBD2. CDR1 is SNHLY and CDR2 is FYNNEI in the germline V gene. The ends lost 6 bases at V and 0 bases at J; junction bases unmatched: 8. There are 15 residues in the CDR3. The CDR3, as DNA: TGTGCCAGCAGGTGGGCGGGAGAGTACTCCTACGAGCAGTACTTC. It translates to CASRWAGEYSYEQYF.

The V gene is TRBV19, the J gene TRBJ2-2; a weak D match, TRBD1 (6 bases). This CDR3 region has 14 residues. Trimming removed 9 bases at V and 7 bases at J, with 18 bases between. The V gene's germline CDR1 is LNHDA and CDR2 SQIVND (reference sequence). CDR3 bases: TGTGCCAGCTCATACAGGGACCGAAGCGGGGAGCTGTTTTTT. As protein: CASSYRDRSGELFF.

This chain joins TRBV12-5 and TRBJ1-1; D gene uncertain. Deletions cut 6 bases from V and 3 bases from J, with 11 bases between. The CDR3 runs to 13 residues. Germline CDR1 and CDR2: LGHNT and FRNRAP. The DNA for the CDR3 is TGTGCTAGTGGATTTACAGAAGACACTGAAGCTTTCTTT. This gives the protein CASGFTEDTEAFF.

The chain recombines TRBV25-1 with TRBJ2-1, with D possibly being TRBD1 (5 bases). V shed 7 bases and J shed 8 bases, with 18 bases lying between them. Germline V gene sequence: CDR1 MGHDK, CDR2 SYGVNS. The CDR3 is 14 residues long. The CDR3 region is CASTPRAGPDEQFF. CDR3 bases: TGTGCCAGCACCCCAAGGGCAGGGCCCGATGAGCAGTTCTTC.

J is TRBJ2-7 and V is TRBV12-3 or TRBV12-4; the match to TRBD1 covers 9 bases. This CDR3 spans 13 amino acids. V was pared by 7 bases and J by 9 bases, with 10 bases of the junction left unmatched. This CDR3 reads CASIKRGQGVQYF. The DNA of the CDR3 is TGTGCCAGCATCAAGAGGGGACAGGGAGTGCAGTACTTC.

The chain is built from TRBV5-6 and TRBJ2-7; D remains ambiguous. Germline-derived CDR1 and CDR2 are SGHDT and YYEEEE. This CDR3 is built from 13 residues. Trimming cost V 2 bases and J 3 bases, with 9 bases left between them. The CDR3 DNA follows: TGTGCCAGCAGCTTCGACACAGACTACGAGCAGTACTTC. It specifies CASSFDTDYEQYF.

The rearrangement uses TRBV7-9 and TRBJ2-3, with D unresolved. V was pared by 1 base and J by 2 bases, with 7 bases between. In germline, CDR1 is SEHNR, CDR2 FQNEAQ (reference sequence). The CDR3 extends over 14 amino acids. The DNA for the CDR3 is TGTGCCAGCAGCTTAGTGGCCCTCACAGATACGCAGTATTTT. Amino acids: CASSLVALTDTQYF.

This clone was seen a handful of times. The rearrangement links TRBV12-3 or TRBV12-4 to TRBJ1-1, with a weak D call TRBD1 (5 bases). The germline V and J ends were trimmed by 3 bases and 5 bases, with 10 bases remaining between them. The CDR3 extends over 13 amino acids. CDR3 DNA: TGTGCCAGCAGTTTTGGGGGGATAACTGAAGCTTTCTTT. Amino acids: CASSFGGITEAFF.

The gene calls are TRBV5-1 and TRBJ2-7; 8 bases match TRBD1. With 2 bases clipped from V and 1 base from J, the junction kept 2 bases outside the gene matches. Germline V gene data show CDR1 as SGHRS and CDR2 as YFSETQ. This CDR3 is built from 14 residues. In DNA form, the CDR3 reads TGCGCCAGCAGCTTCCAGGGGGCTTCCTACGAGCAGTACTTC. Its translation: CASSFQGASYEQYF.

The gene calls are TRBV29-1 and TRBJ2-3; D is perhaps TRBD2 (5 bases). CDR1 and CDR2 from the germline V gene are SQVTM and ANQGSEA. Trimming took 3 bases from V and 3 from J, leaving 16 bases between them. The CDR3 sequence is 15 residues long. The CDR3 here is CSVDSRSRGTDTQYF. CDR3 sequence (DNA): TGCAGCGTTGACTCTAGGTCGAGAGGGACAGATACGCAGTATTTT.